This T cell receptor (beta chain) was captured in a study of PD-1 blockade in mismatch repair-deficient tumors. Points from the study as a whole: Tumor-resident clones, often undetectable pretreatment in blood, expanded then contracted after pembrolizumab.

Mismatch repair deficiency was confirmed in all patients, by PCR or immunohistochemistry. The TCR-sequenced patients were a few responders to pembrolizumab. Remarks on this clone: The target antigen is unknown.

The data were produced by immunoSEQ multiplex PCR, yet TCRdb's version contains in-frame clones alone and is incomplete. The sample lists more than 85,000 clones, 82% occurring once. CDR3 length: 15 residues. Germline V gene data show CDR1 as MNHNS and CDR2 as SASEGT. The ends were cut back, 2 bases at V and 0 bases at J, with 8 bases in the middle. This receptor was identified in an adult with mismatch repair-deficient cancer. The rearrangement links TRBV6-1 to TRBJ1-3; possible D gene TRBD1, 5 bases. Sequenced here: peripheral blood, sampled around 8 months after starting pembrolizumab. The CDR3: CASSERDFSGNTIYF. The CDR3 DNA follows: TGTGCCAGCAGTGAAAGGGACTTCTCTGGAAACACCATATATTTT.